Following are 15 T cell receptor beta chains from one sample sequenced in a study of radiotherapy plus CTLA-4 blockade in lung cancer. TCRdb's copy holds only in-frame clones and misses some; the assay was immunoSEQ multiplex PCR. Here the sample spans about 98,000 clones, around 88% being singletons. Sequencing used peripheral blood, obtained from a patient treated with radiotherapy plus ipilimumab. These receptors came from a human donor with non-small cell lung cancer that progressed on radiotherapy plus ipilimumab.

The CDR3 is CASSARTGEQPQHF. The CDR3 nucleotides are TGTGCCAGCAGCGCTCGGACAGGGGAACAGCCCCAGCATTTT. V and J are TRBV7-8 and TRBJ1-5; 9 nucleotides align to TRBD1. CDR3 length: 14 amino acids. The germline V gene has CDR1 SGHVS and CDR2 FQNEAQ. The J segment lost 7 bases and the V segment lost 5 bases, leaving 6 bases of the junction unmatched.

The chain uses TRBV2 and TRBJ1-2; D is unresolved. Trimming took off 2 bases at V and 2 bases at J, with 15 bases between the two ends. CDR3 length: 16 amino acids. CDR1 SNHLY and CDR2 FYNNEI come from the germline V gene. This chain's CDR3 is CASSESWVTLNYGYTF. The CDR3 coding sequence is TGTGCCAGCAGTGAATCTTGGGTGACCTTAAACTATGGCTACACCTTC.

On this clone: Other DNA sequences in the same sample also yield this CDR3. The chain is built from TRBV5-6 and TRBJ1-5; possible D gene TRBD1, 5 bases. Trimming pared 1 base from V and 5 bases from J, leaving 10 bases between. Germline CDR1 and CDR2: SGHDT and YYEEEE. CDR3 length: 14 amino acids. The CDR3 nucleotides are TGTGCCAGCAGCTTGTGGGGGGGAGATCAGCCCCAGCATTTT. Its protein product is CASSLWGGDQPQHF. The full variable domain, in which reference TRBV5-6 and TRBJ1-5 provide the parts outside the CDR3, is DAGVTQSPTHLIKTRGQQVTLRCSPKSGHDTVSWYQQALGQGPQFIFQYYEEEERQRGNFPDRFSGHQFPNYSSELNVNALLLGDSALYLCASSLWGGDQPQHFGDGTRLSIL.

The J gene is TRBJ1-5, the V gene TRBV19; D gene ambiguous. The V end lost 1 base, the J end lost 4 bases, and 5 bases lay between the germline ends. Germline V gene sequence: CDR1 LNHDA, CDR2 SQIVND (reference sequence). The CDR3 consists of 13 residues. The CDR3 here is CASSIGPNQPQHF. In DNA, the CDR3 is TGTGCCAGTAGTATAGGACCAAATCAGCCCCAGCATTTT.

The rearrangement links TRBV6-7 to TRBJ2-7; 12 bases map to TRBD2. TRBV6-7 is filed as an ORF, its function uncertain. The length of the CDR3 is 18 residues. Trimming cost V 6 bases and J 0 bases; bases outside gene matches: 12. The CDR3 coding sequence is TGTGCCAGCAGACCCGGGACTAGCGGGTTTAGCCCCTCCTACGAGCAGTACTTC. It encodes CASRPGTSGFSPSYEQYF.

This clone was observed a few times. This chain connects TRBV19 to TRBJ2-7; 7 bases are shared with TRBD1. The CDR3 consists of 14 residues. J was trimmed by 5 bases and V by 6 bases; bases with no gene match: 10. CDR1 is LNHDA, CDR2 SQIVND, per germline (reference sequence). The CDR3 region is CASRPRSQGDEQYF. The CDR3, as DNA: TGTGCCAGTAGGCCAAGGTCGCAGGGGGACGAGCAGTACTTC.

This clone was detected a few times. CDR3 sequence: CASSPDSSSYEQYF. DNA of the CDR3: TGTGCCAGCTCACCGGACAGTAGCTCCTACGAGCAGTACTTC. The chain uses TRBV18 and TRBJ2-7, with D maybe TRBD1 (6 bases). The CDR3 has 14 amino acids. V gave up 3 bases and J gave up 0 bases, with 9 bases separating them. The germline gives CDR1 KGHSH, CDR2 LQKENI. The complete variable domain, with remaining parts taken from reference TRBV18 and TRBJ2-7, reads NAGVMQNPRHLVRRRGQEARLRCSPMKGHSHVYWYRQLPEEGLKFMVYLQKENIIDESGMPKERFSAEFPKEGPSILRIQQVVRGDSAAYFCASSPDSSSYEQYFGPGTRLTVT.

This clone was observed a single time. In DNA, the CDR3 is TGTGCCAGCAGTGAAAACAGCGGACTAGCCTACAATGAGCAGTTCTTC. Protein product: CASSENSGLAYNEQFF. The V gene is TRBV6-1, the J gene TRBJ2-1, with 7 bases identical to TRBD2. Germline lookup yields CDR1 MNHNS and CDR2 SASEGT. J was trimmed by 2 bases and V by 2 bases; bases with no gene match: 6. This CDR3 contains 16 residues.

V gene TRBV9 combines with J gene TRBJ1-1; no definite D call. CDR3 length: 13 residues. V was cut by 3 bases and J by 1 base, with 7 bases left in between. Germline loops: CDR1 SGDLS, CDR2 YYNGEE. CDR3: CASSAGSNTEAFF. CDR3 in DNA: TGTGCCAGCAGCGCGGGGTCGAACACTGAAGCTTTCTTT. Drawing the rest from reference TRBV9 and TRBJ1-1, the complete variable domain is DSGVTQTPKHLITATGQRVTLRCSPRSGDLSVYWYQQSLDQGLQFLIQYYNGEERAKGNILERFSAQQFPDLHSELNLSSLELGDSALYFCASSAGSNTEAFFGQGTRLTVV.

This chain uses TRBV6-5 with TRBJ2-7; D might be TRBD2 (5 bases). The germline V and J ends were trimmed by 8 bases and 6 bases, with 17 bases remaining between them. The germline V gene encodes CDR1 MNHEY and CDR2 SVGAGI. This CDR3 is 13 amino acids long. CDR3 amino acids: CASAEALPSEQYF. The CDR3 nucleotides are TGTGCCAGCGCGGAGGCCCTGCCCAGCGAGCAGTACTTC.

This clone showed up just once. The chain couples TRBV6-1 to TRBJ2-2, with D perhaps matching TRBD1 (5 bases). The CDR3 consists of 16 residues. V was pared by 2 bases and J by 9 bases, with 19 bases between. Germline V lookup: CDR1 MNHNS, CDR2 SASEGT. This CDR3 reads CASSEPLVRVIRELFF. Here the CDR3 DNA reads TGTGCCAGCAGTGAACCCCTCGTCAGGGTTATCAGGGAGCTGTTTTTT.

This chain links TRBV7-2 with TRBJ2-7; 9 nucleotides align to TRBD1. The J segment lost 7 bases and the V segment lost 3 bases, leaving 7 bases of the junction unmatched. CDR1 and CDR2 from the germline V gene are SGHTA and FQGNSA. The CDR3 runs 14 residues. The CDR3 sequence: CASSLTGGIVEQYF. CDR3 in DNA: TGTGCCAGCAGCTTGACAGGGGGGATTGTGGAGCAGTACTTC.

The chain is built from TRBV4-1 and TRBJ1-5; D is undetermined. CDR1 is MGHRA and CDR2 is YSYEKL in the germline V gene. Trimming took off 2 bases at V and 4 bases at J, with 21 bases between the two ends. This CDR3 is 18 amino acids long. CDR3 sequence: CASSQHLWAATPNQPQHF. In DNA, the CDR3 is TGCGCCAGCAGCCAACACCTCTGGGCTGCGACGCCGAATCAGCCCCAGCATTTT.

The CDR3 reads CASNFGGGDYEQYF. The DNA of the CDR3 is TGTGCCAGCAATTTTGGCGGCGGGGACTACGAGCAGTACTTC. The rearrangement links TRBV2 to TRBJ2-7; D may be TRBD2 (6 bases). CDR1 and CDR2 from the germline V gene are SNHLY and FYNNEI. The CDR3 extends over 14 amino acids. Trimming shortened V by 7 bases and J by 3 bases, and 16 bases separated the two germline ends.

V gene TRBV5-1 combines with J gene TRBJ2-1; D is perhaps TRBD2 (6 bases). V dropped 2 bases and J dropped 6 bases, with 6 bases sitting between them. Per the germline V gene, CDR1 is SGHRS and CDR2 is YFSETQ. The CDR3 extends over 12 amino acids. CDR3 in amino acids: CASSFSGNEQFF. CDR3 coding DNA: TGCGCCAGCAGCTTTAGCGGCAATGAGCAGTTCTTC.